This TCR beta chain was sequenced in a study of CD8+CD57+ T cells in acquired aplastic anemia. Study at large: Each DNA sample taken from sorted CD4+ and CD8+ cells came to approximately 3.2 ug on average.

The length of the CDR3 is 16 residues. Between the trimmed V and J ends, which lost 4 bases and 5 bases, there was a span of 20 bases. A note on this clonotype: The antigen is undetermined.

Points from the study as a whole: The study identified 25 to 30 CD8+ CDR3 sequences shared by patients and controls.

The template used for profiling TCR beta VDJ and CDR3 was genomic DNA. TCRdb recomputed calls from the reads with MiXCR, one row per CDR3 protein. The top ten clones hold approximately 44% of a sample with 200,000 or so distinct CDR3 sequences, around 66% of them seen once. This chain connects TRBV12-3 or TRBV12-4 to TRBJ2-5, with D tentatively TRBD1 or TRBD2 (5 bases each). The sequence was collected from a human donor with severe aplastic anemia or a healthy control (not recorded which). Sequenced sample: sorted CD4+, CD8+, or CD8+CD57+ T cells (not recorded which) from PBMCs. The CDR3 DNA reads as TGTGCCAGCAGTTGGACAAGCCGGGACGCCGGGGAGACCCAGTACTTC. This sequence encodes CASSWTSRDAGETQYF.